Each of the 7 T cell receptor beta chains below was sequenced from the same sample in a study of OX40 agonist ivuxolimab in advanced cancers. Measured with immunoSEQ multiplex PCR; TCRdb has only the in-frame clones, and not every one. The sample yields some 97,000 clones, 75% to 95% seen once. Sequences were derived from CD4+ or CD8+ T cells sorted from blood, sampled in a trial of the OX40 agonist ivuxolimab. The source of these receptors is an adult with an advanced solid tumor such as melanoma, head and neck, liver or kidney cancer.

This CDR3 reads CASSVEGSKAGNTIYF. The CDR3 region has the DNA TGTGCCAGCAGCGTAGAGGGATCTAAGGCCGGAAACACCATATATTTT. The chain links TRBV9 to TRBJ1-3; D remains unclear. V was pared by 0 bases and J by 4 bases, with 14 bases between. The germline gives CDR1 SGDLS, CDR2 YYNGEE. There are 16 residues in the CDR3.

The chain joins TRBV5-1 to TRBJ2-5; D might be TRBD2 (6 bases). The CDR3 runs to 14 residues. Germline V gene data show CDR1 as SGHRS and CDR2 as YFSETQ. Between the trimmed V and J ends, which lost 4 bases and 2 bases, there was a span of 12 bases. CDR3 DNA: TGCGCCAGCAGCCTGTTGGGACTTCAAGAGACCCAGTACTTC. Protein product: CASSLLGLQETQYF.

The chain joins TRBV28 to TRBJ2-5, with a tentative D call TRBD1 (5 bases). CDR1 and CDR2 from the germline V gene are MDHEN and SYDVKM. The length of the CDR3 is 12 residues. The ends were cut back, 6 bases at V and 5 bases at J, with 10 bases in the middle. CDR3 protein: CASRLDTETQYF. The CDR3 DNA reads TGTGCCAGCAGACTGGACACGGAGACCCAGTACTTC.

CDR3 coding DNA: TGTGCCAGCAGTTCCCCGGGAGGGGCCAATAGTTTGAAGCAGTACTTC. It translates to CASSSPGGANSLKQYF. The chain has TRBV28 and TRBJ2-7, with TRBD2 matching 8 bases. The CDR3 runs to 16 residues. V trimming: 4 bases; J trimming: 8 bases; junction bases outside the gene matches: 16. From germline, CDR1 is MDHEN and CDR2 SYDVKM.

About this clone itself: Germline and junction disagree at one end, which may indicate a read error. The chain uses TRBV7-7 and TRBJ2-1, with 11 bases that match TRBD2. The germline V gene encodes CDR1 SSHAT and CDR2 FNYEAQ (reference sequence). The CDR3 is 15 residues long. Written as DNA, the CDR3 is TGTGCTAGCAGCTTAGCGGGAGGGCCTAGCAATGAGCAGTTCTTC. Its translation: CASSLAGGPSNEQFF.

The chain combines TRBV6-6 with TRBJ2-4, with D possibly TRBD1 on 6 matching bases. V was trimmed by 8 bases and J by 1 base, leaving 9 bases between them. Germline-derived CDR1 and CDR2 are MNHNY and SVGAGI (reference sequence). The CDR3 consists of 13 residues. The DNA of the CDR3 is TGTGCCAGCGAGAGGGGGGCCAAAAACATTCAGTACTTC. Translated, it gives CASERGAKNIQYF.

The genes are TRBV5-1 and TRBJ2-7, with a weak D call TRBD1 (7 bases). Trimming left V 4 bases short and J 5 bases short, with 16 bases between. Germline assignment: CDR1 SGHRS and CDR2 YFSETQ. The CDR3 spans 14 residues. The CDR3 nucleotides are TGCGCCAGCAGCCCGAGGAGGGGGCAAGACGAGCAGTACTTC. Amino acid sequence: CASSPRRGQDEQYF.